The T cell receptor beta chain described here comes from a study of blood T cell repertoires in COVID-19. Turning to the study itself: The United States, Italy and Spain were the sources of the acute and convalescent COVID-19 samples.

Trimming left V 7 bases short and J 4 bases short, with 17 bases between. The CDR3 contains 14 residues. Germline-derived CDR1 and CDR2 are MDHEN and SYDVKM. Sequencing was performed with immunoSEQ multiplex PCR; in TCRdb, only in-frame clones are kept and a portion is missing. The sample shows just over 650,000 clones, over 80% of them seen only once. The TCR sequence derives from a young woman with acute or convalescent COVID-19. V is TRBV28 and J is TRBJ2-7; possible D gene TRBD2, 6 bases. Source material: peripheral blood. CDR3 nucleotide sequence: TGTGCCAGCACCGCGCGACTAGTGGTATACGAGCAGTACTTC. This encodes CASTARLVVYEQYF.